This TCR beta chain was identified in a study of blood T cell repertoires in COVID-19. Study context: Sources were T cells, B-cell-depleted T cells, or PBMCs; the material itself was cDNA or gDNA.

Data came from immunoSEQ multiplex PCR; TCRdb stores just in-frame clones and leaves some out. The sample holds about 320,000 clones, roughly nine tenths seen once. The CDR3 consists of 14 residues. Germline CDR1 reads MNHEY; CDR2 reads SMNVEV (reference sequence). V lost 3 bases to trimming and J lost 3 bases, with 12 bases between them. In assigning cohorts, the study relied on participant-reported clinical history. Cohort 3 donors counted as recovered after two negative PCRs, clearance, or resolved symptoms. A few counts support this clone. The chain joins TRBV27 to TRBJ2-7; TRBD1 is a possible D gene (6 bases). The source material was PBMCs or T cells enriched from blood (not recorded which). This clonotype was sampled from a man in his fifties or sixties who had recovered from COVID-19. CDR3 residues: CASSLRTASYEQYF. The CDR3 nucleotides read TGTGCCAGCAGTTTGAGGACAGCCAGCTACGAGCAGTACTTC.